Included here is one TCR beta chain sequence, with context. The sample is drawn from a study of T cells in Graves' hyperthyroidism and ophthalmopathy. Germline CDR1 reads SGHDN; CDR2 reads FVKESK. CDR3 length: 16 residues. Between the trimmed V and J ends, which lost 3 bases and 5 bases, there was a span of 16 bases. RNA transcripts served as the template for amplifying TCR beta CDR3 regions. When the TCR CDR3 underwent first-round RT-PCR, the HTBI primer set was used. Via MiXCR, TCRdb re-called the multiplex PCR reads, giving one row per CDR3 protein. The table has around 700,000 distinct CDR3 sequences, about 17% seen once. Recently diagnosed hyperthyroidism of less than 2 months' duration affected patients aged 18 to 65. Clinical symptoms, serum thyroxine and TRAb, thyroid ultrasound and orbital computed tomography together formed the diagnostic basis. Using more than 7.5 ml of fresh peripheral blood, PBMCs were prepared.

This receptor was obtained from a woman between 45 and 65 years old with Graves' hyperthyroidism that later progressed to Graves' ophthalmopathy. This chain links TRBV14 with TRBJ2-2; no clear D gene. The sequencing sample was made of blood. The CDR3 DNA sequence: TGTGCCAGCAGCCATGTAGGGCTACCACTAACCGGGGAGCTGTTTTTT. Translated: CASSHVGLPLTGELFF.